Sequencing of this T cell receptor beta chain was carried out in a study of human T cells and chemical hapten exposure. CDR3 length: 11 residues. V dropped 7 bases and J dropped 6 bases, with 9 bases sitting between them. Germline values: CDR1 MNHEY, CDR2 SMNVEV (reference sequence). In the authors' workflow: Across samples, TCR counts had a median of roughly 96,000 and ranged from about 23,224 to 700,000. TCRdb called the RACE reads again in MiXCR, with one record for every CDR3 protein. The V and J calls were not made by the authors but by TCRdb's processing. The sample carries approximately 50,000 distinct CDR3 sequences, approximately 11% recorded once. Time point reported: pre-sensitization, week 0. Indicated treatment: therapeutic diphenylcyclopropenone sensitization with weekly scalp DPC.

V usage is TRBV27 and J usage is TRBJ1-1; possible D gene TRBD1, 5 bases. This specimen consisted of whole blood, obtained in connection with sensitization to the hapten diphenylcyclopropenone (DPC). The TCR comes from a middle-aged woman with alopecia areata. Some clones in this sample may be carry-over from other donors' samples. In DNA, the CDR3 is TGTGCCAGCAAGGGGCTCTCTGAAGCTTTCTTT. It translates to CASKGLSEAFF.